A single sample is the source of the 9 T cell receptor beta chains below, sequenced in a study of a mutant IDH1 vaccine in newly diagnosed glioma. The repertoire was sequenced with immunoSEQ multiplex PCR; TCRdb's copy has only in-frame clones and lacks some. The sample lists 75,000 to 80,000 clones, approximately 85% occurring once. Time point indicated: week 23, last vaccination. All doses held 300 ug of mutant IDH1 20-mer peptide, with topical imiquimod. Antigens of these TCRs are unknown. This material consisted of PBMCs, taken from a glioma patient whose treatment included an IDH1 peptide vaccine. All receptors derive from a woman between 45 and 65 years old with glioma.

This clone appeared once. J is TRBJ2-1 and V is TRBV19; the match to TRBD2 covers 12 bases. V lost 1 base to trimming and J lost 8 bases; unmatched junction nucleotides: 3. Per the germline V gene, CDR1 is LNHDA and CDR2 is SQIVND (reference sequence). This CDR3 comprises 15 residues. In nucleotides, the CDR3 is TGTGCCAGTAGTATAGTTCTAGCGGGAGGGGATGAGCAGTTCTTC. Amino acid sequence: CASSIVLAGGDEQFF.

This clone has just one count. The chain couples TRBV7-9 to TRBJ2-7; TRBD1 is a possible D gene (7 bases). V gave up 1 base and J gave up 7 bases, with 11 bases separating them. Germline V gene sequence: CDR1 SEHNR, CDR2 FQNEAQ (reference sequence). The CDR3 spans 13 residues. CDR3 sequence: CASSLVQGTEQYF. The CDR3 nucleotides read TGTGCCAGCAGCTTAGTACAGGGGACTGAGCAGTACTTC.

The sample holds one count of this clone. The rearrangement uses TRBV28 and TRBJ1-5; the D is unclear. CDR3 length: 15 residues. Germline V gives CDR1 MDHEN, CDR2 SYDVKM. Trimming took off 5 bases at V and 2 bases at J, with 13 bases between the two ends. Here the CDR3 reads CASSPPQRGNQPQHF. Here the CDR3 DNA reads TGTGCCAGCAGTCCCCCCCAAAGGGGCAATCAGCCCCAGCATTTT.

This chain uses TRBV7-9 with TRBJ2-7; 10 nucleotides agree with TRBD2. Germline CDR1 reads SEHNR; CDR2 reads FQNEAQ (reference sequence). The trim removed 2 bases at V and 6 bases at J, leaving 7 bases unmatched. The CDR3 spans 15 residues. The chain's CDR3 is CASSLTLAGVLEQYF. The CDR3 coding sequence is TGTGCCAGCAGCTTAACGCTAGCGGGAGTTCTCGAGCAGTACTTC.

CDR3 protein: CASSVGGGLNTEAFF. CDR3 sequence (DNA): TGTGCCAGCAGCGTAGGGGGAGGTTTGAACACTGAAGCTTTCTTT. This rearrangement joins TRBV9 to TRBJ1-1; unclear D gene. Germline CDR1 reads SGDLS; CDR2 reads YYNGEE. There are 15 residues in the CDR3. Trimming removed 0 bases at V and 0 bases at J, with 9 bases between.

The chain uses TRBV28 and TRBJ2-7; the D gene is possibly TRBD2 (6 bases). The length of the CDR3 is 14 residues. Germline loops: CDR1 MDHEN, CDR2 SYDVKM. Trimming took 3 bases from V and 3 from J, leaving 12 bases between them. The CDR3 DNA is TGTGCCAGCAGTTTCGCGGGGAAGGACTACGAGCAGTACTTC. This codes for CASSFAGKDYEQYF.

The rearrangement uses TRBV10-1 and TRBJ2-1; possible D gene TRBD1, 6 bases. The CDR3 is 15 residues long. Trimming removed 3 bases at V and 7 bases at J, with 16 bases between. Germline V lookup: CDR1 WNHNN, CDR2 SYGVQD (reference sequence). In DNA form, the CDR3 reads TGCGCCAGCAGTGATGTCTTCAGGGGCTGGAATGAGCAGTTCTTC. Its translation is CASSDVFRGWNEQFF.

The gene calls are TRBV28 and TRBJ1-5, with TRBD1 as a possible D gene (5 bases). The V end lost 2 bases, the J end lost 6 bases, and 20 bases lay between the germline ends. CDR3 length equals 17 residues. Germline V gene sequence: CDR1 MDHEN, CDR2 SYDVKM. CDR3 sequence (DNA): TGTGCCAGCAGTTTAATACCCGGCAGGGCGGTAAGTCAGCCCCAGCATTTT. This codes for CASSLIPGRAVSQPQHF.

This chain's CDR3 is CASSLVEGWRYGYTF. For the CDR3, the DNA is TGTGCCAGCAGCTTAGTGGAAGGCTGGCGCTATGGCTACACCTTC. The rearrangement uses TRBV11-2 and TRBJ1-2, with D hard to call. The CDR3 covers 15 residues. Per the germline V gene, CDR1 is SGHAT and CDR2 is FQNNGV. Trimming stripped 1 base from V and 4 bases from J, with 13 bases between.